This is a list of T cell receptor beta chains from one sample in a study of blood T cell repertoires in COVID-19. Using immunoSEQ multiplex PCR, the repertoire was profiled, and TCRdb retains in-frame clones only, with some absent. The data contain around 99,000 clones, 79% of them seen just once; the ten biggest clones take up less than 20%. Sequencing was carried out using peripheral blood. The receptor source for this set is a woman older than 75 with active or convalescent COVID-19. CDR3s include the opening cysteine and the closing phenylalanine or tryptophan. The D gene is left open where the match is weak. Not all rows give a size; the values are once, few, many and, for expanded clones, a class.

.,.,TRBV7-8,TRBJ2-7,TGTGCCAGCAGCCCCCCCCTGGTACTACGAGAGCAGTACTTC,CASSPPLVLREQYF
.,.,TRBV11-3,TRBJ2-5,TGTGCCAGCAGCTTAGGAGGGCCAGAGACCCAGTACTTC,CASSLGGPETQYF
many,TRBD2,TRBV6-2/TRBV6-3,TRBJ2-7,TGTGCCAGCAGTTTTGACCCTAGCGGGAGTTATTACGAGCAGTACTTC,CASSFDPSGSYYEQYF
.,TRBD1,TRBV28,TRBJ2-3,TGTGCCAGTAGCCGAGTGGGACAGGGAACTAGCACAGATACGCAGTATTTT,CASSRVGQGTSTDTQYF
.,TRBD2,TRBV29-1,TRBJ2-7,TGCAGCGGGAATATCAGGGTTAGCGGGAGGCCCTTTTCCTACGAGCAGTACTTC,CSGNIRVSGRPFSYEQYF
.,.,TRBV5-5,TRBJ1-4,TGTGCCAGCAGCTTATCAGGTGAAAAACTGTTTTTT,CASSLSGEKLFF
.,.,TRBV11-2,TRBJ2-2,TGTGCCAGCAGCCTAATACAGGGTTGGACCGGGGAGCTGTTTTTT,CASSLIQGWTGELFF
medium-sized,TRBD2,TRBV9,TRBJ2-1,TGTGCCAGCAGCGTAGACCTCCCTCCCTGGCGGGAGGACTACAATGAGCAGTTCTTC,CASSVDLPPWREDYNEQFF
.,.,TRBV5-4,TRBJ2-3,TGTGCCAGCAGCACATATACAGATACGCAGTATTTT,CASSTYTDTQYF
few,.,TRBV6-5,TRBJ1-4,TGTGCCAGTAGGGGACACCTTAATGAAAAACTGTTTTTT,CASRGHLNEKLFF
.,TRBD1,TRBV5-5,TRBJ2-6,TGTGCCAGCAGCTCCGAGGCAGGACAGGGTCTATCTGGGGCCAACGTCCTGACTTTC,CASSSEAGQGLSGANVLTF
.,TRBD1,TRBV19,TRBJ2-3,TGTGCCAGCCGGGACAGGGGCACAGATACGCAGTATTTT,CASRDRGTDTQYF
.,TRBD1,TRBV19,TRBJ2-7,TGTGCCAGTACCCGCCGGGACAGGGGCTACGAGCAGTACTTC,CASTRRDRGYEQYF